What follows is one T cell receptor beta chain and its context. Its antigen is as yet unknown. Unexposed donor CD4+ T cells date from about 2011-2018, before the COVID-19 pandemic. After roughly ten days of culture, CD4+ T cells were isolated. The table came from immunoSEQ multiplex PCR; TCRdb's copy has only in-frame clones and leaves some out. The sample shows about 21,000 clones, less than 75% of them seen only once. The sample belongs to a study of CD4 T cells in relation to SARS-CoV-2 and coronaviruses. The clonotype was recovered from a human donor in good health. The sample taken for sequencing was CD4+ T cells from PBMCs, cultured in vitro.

The CDR3 loop is CASIDRGTDTQYF. The CDR3 coding sequence is TGTGCCAGCATCGACAGGGGCACAGATACGCAGTATTTT. The chain recombines TRBV3-1 (or the pseudogene TRBV3-2) with TRBJ2-3; 7 nucleotides agree with TRBD1. J lost 1 base, V lost 7 bases, and 2 bases had no gene match. The CDR3 covers 13 residues. Germline V lookup: CDR1 LGHDT, CDR2 YNNKEL (reference sequence).